The TCR beta chain described here comes from a study of response to subunit inactivated influenza vaccine. Study-wide findings and caveats: The authors suggested that every seasonal influenza vaccination recruits few new T cells.

This CDR3 region has 13 residues. Trimming removed 6 bases at V and 0 bases at J, with 8 bases between. Germline lookup yields CDR1 KGHSH and CDR2 LQKENI. TCRdb passed the RT-PCR reads through MiXCR, listing each CDR3 protein once. The sample consists of approximately 700,000 distinct CDR3 sequences, more than 15% of them appearing once. Note on this clonotype: What it recognizes is unknown.

Sequencing was performed on PBMCs from blood, taken 11 to 12 days after vaccination. The sequence derives from a man in his forties or fifties who received an inactivated influenza vaccine. The chain carries TRBV18 and TRBJ1-1; D not certain. CDR3 sequence: CASSDDLNTEAFF. The DNA of the CDR3 is TGTGCCAGCTCCGACGACTTGAACACTGAAGCTTTCTTT.